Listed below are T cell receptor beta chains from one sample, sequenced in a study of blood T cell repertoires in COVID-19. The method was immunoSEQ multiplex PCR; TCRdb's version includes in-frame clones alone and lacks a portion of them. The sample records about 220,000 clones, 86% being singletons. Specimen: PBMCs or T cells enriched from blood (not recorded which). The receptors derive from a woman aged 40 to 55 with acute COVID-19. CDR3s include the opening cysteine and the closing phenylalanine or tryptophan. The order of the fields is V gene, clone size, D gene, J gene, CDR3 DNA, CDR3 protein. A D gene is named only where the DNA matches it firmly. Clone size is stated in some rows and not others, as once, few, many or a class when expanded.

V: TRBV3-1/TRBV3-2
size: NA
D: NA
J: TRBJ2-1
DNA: TGTGCCAGCAGCCAAGGTTCCCTAAGCTCCTACAATGAGCAGTTCTTC
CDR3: CASSQGSLSSYNEQFF

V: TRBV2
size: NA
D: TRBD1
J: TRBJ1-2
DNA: TGTGCCAGCAGTGAGGAGACAGGGCCCTATGGCTACACCTTC
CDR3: CASSEETGPYGYTF

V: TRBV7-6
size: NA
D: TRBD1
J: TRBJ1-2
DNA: TGTGCCAGCAGCTTAGGATTCGACAGGGGGTATGGCTACACCTTC
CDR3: CASSLGFDRGYGYTF

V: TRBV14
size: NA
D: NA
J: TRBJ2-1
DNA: TGTGCCAGCAGCACCCTAACTAAGTACGGTGAGCAGTTCTTC
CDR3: CASSTLTKYGEQFF

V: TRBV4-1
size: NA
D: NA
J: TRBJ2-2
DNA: TGCGCCAGCAGCCATGCCCCGGTCCCGTTCAACACCGGGGAGCTGTTTTTT
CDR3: CASSHAPVPFNTGELFF

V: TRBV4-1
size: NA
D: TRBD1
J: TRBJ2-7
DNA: TGCGCCAGCAGCCATGTAACCGGGACAGGGTCGTACGAGCAGTACTTC
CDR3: CASSHVTGTGSYEQYF

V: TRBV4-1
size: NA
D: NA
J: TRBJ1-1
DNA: TGCGCCAGCAGCTATGAGTCCTGGAACACTGAAGCTTTCTTT
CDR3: CASSYESWNTEAFF

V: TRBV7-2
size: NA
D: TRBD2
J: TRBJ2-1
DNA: TGTGCCAGCAGCTTAGTCGGACTAGCGGGGGCCTCCTACAATGAGCAGTTCTTC
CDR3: CASSLVGLAGASYNEQFF

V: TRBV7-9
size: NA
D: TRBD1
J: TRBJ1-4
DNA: TGTGCCAGCAGAACCGGGACAGGGAGGGAAAAACTGTTTTTT
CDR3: CASRTGTGREKLFF

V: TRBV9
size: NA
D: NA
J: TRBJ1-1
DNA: TGTGCCAGCAGCGTAGCTGGCTATGGGCAAGGGGCGGCTGAAGCTTTCTTT
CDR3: CASSVAGYGQGAAEAFF

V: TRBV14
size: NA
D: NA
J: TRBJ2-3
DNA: TGTGCCAGCAGCCAAGGAGGTACGCAGTATTTT
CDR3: CASSQGGTQYF

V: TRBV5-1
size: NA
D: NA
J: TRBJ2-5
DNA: TGCGCCAGCAGCCCGGATACAGGGATACTTCAAGAGACCCAGTACTTC
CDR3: CASSPDTGILQETQYF

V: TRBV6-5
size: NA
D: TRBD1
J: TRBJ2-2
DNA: TGTGCCAGCAGGTTCGACAGGGGGCGAGTGGAGCTGTTTTTT
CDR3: CASRFDRGRVELFF

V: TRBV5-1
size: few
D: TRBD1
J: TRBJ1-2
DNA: TGCGCCAGCAGCTTGCAACAGGGGGCGCATGGCTACACCTTC
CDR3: CASSLQQGAHGYTF

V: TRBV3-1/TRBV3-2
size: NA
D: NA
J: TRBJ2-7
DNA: TGTGCCAGCAGCCACAACAGGGCCTCCTACGAGCAGTACTTC
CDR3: CASSHNRASYEQYF

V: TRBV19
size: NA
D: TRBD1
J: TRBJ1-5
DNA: TGTGCCAGTATCCCTACAGGGGGCAATCAGCCCCAGCATTTT
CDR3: CASIPTGGNQPQHF

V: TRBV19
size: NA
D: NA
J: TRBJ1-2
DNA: TGTGCCAGTAGTAAACCAGGGAAGGGCTATGGCTACACCTTC
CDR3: CASSKPGKGYGYTF

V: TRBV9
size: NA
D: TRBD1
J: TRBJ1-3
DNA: TGTGCCAGCAGTGGACAGGGGAACTCTGGAAACACCATATATTTT
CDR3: CASSGQGNSGNTIYF

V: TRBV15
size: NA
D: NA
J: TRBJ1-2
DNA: TGTGCCACCAGCAGAGAACGACAGCCATATGGCTACACCTTC
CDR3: CATSRERQPYGYTF

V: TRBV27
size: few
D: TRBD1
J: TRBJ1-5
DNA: TGTGCCAGCAGTTTACAGGGGGCAGGTCAGCCCCAGCATTTT
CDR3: CASSLQGAGQPQHF

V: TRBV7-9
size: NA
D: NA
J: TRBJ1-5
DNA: TGTGCCAGCAGCCCCTCGGGTCACCAGCCCCAGCATTTT
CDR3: CASSPSGHQPQHF

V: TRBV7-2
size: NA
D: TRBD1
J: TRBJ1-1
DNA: TGTGCCAGCAGCTTACAGGGGGTGAGCACTGAAGCTTTCTTT
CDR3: CASSLQGVSTEAFF

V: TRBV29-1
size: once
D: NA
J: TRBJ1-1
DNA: TGCAGCGTTGAAATGGGGGGGGAAGCTTTCTTT
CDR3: CSVEMGGEAFF

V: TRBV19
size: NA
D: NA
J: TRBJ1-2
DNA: TGTGCCAGTAGTATCGGCAGGGTTCCAGGCTATGGCTACACCTTC
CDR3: CASSIGRVPGYGYTF

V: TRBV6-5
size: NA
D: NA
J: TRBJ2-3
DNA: TGTGCCAGCAGTTACACAGGGGCCCGGGGGCCAGATACGCAGTATTTT
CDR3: CASSYTGARGPDTQYF

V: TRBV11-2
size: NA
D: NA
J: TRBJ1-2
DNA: TGTGCCAGCAGCTTAGTGCCAGGGGTCGATGGCTACACCTTC
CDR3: CASSLVPGVDGYTF

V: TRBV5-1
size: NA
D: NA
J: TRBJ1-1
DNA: TGCGCCAGCAGCTTGGAAACAGGGATGAACACTGAAGCTTTCTTT
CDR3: CASSLETGMNTEAFF

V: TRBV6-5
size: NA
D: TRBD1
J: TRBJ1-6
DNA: TGTGCCAGCAGGGATGATGACAGGGATAATTCACCCCTCCACTTT
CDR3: CASRDDDRDNSPLHF

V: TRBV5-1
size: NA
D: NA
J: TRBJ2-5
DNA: TGCGCCAGCAGCTTGAGCGGTATCCAAGAGACCCAGTACTTC
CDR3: CASSLSGIQETQYF

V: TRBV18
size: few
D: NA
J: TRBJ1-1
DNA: TGTGCCAGCTCCCACGACAGTGCGTCTGAAGCTTTCTTT
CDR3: CASSHDSASEAFF

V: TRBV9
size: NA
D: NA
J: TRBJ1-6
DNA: TGTGCCAGCAGCGTTGTCGGTAGCTATAATTCACCCCTCCACTTT
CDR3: CASSVVGSYNSPLHF

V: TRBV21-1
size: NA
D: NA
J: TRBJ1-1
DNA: TGTGCCAGCAGCAAAGCCCCCGCAGGGCAGGGAGGCCGCGGCACTGAAGCTTTCTTT
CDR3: CASSKAPAGQGGRGTEAFF

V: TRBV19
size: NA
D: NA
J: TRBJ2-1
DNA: TGTGCCAGTAGTATTCAAGCCGGGGTCGATGAGCAGTTCTTC
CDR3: CASSIQAGVDEQFF

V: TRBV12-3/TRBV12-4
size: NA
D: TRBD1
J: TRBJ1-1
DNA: TGTGCCAGCAGATCCCCGGACAGGGAAGCTTTCTTT
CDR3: CASRSPDREAFF

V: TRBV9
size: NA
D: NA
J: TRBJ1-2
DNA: TGTGCCAGCAGAGGCGGCTTCTATGGCTACACCTTC
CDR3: CASRGGFYGYTF

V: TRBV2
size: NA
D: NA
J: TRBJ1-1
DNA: TGTGCCAGCAGTGAATCCTCAGGGATGGGCACTGAAGCTTTCTTT
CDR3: CASSESSGMGTEAFF

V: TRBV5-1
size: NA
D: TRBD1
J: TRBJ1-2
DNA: TGCGCCAGCAGCCTAAAAACTACAGGGGGCAGAGGGGAAGGCTACACCTTC
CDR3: CASSLKTTGGRGEGYTF

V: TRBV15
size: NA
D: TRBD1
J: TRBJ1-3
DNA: TGTGCCACCAGCAGGGGACTGGGACAGGGGAGTGGAAACACCATATATTTT
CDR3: CATSRGLGQGSGNTIYF

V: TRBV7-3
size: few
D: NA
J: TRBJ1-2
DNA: TGTGCCAGCAGCCTGAGACAGATTAACTATGGCTACACCTTC
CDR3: CASSLRQINYGYTF

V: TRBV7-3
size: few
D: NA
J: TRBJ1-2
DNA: TGTGCCAGCAGTTTTGACTCAAACTATGGCTACACCTTC
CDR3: CASSFDSNYGYTF

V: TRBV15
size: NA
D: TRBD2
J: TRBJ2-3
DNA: TGTGCCACCAGCAGTGGGGGCGGGGGGGCGACAGATACGCAGTATTTT
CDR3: CATSSGGGGATDTQYF